The entry below describes one T cell receptor beta chain. In its sample, this clone was seen a few times. Its specific antigen is unknown. No qualities accompany the bases; no much larger clone lies one base away. TCRbeta CDR3 regions were amplified from genomic DNA by means of the immunoSEQ Assay, a bias-controlled multiplex PCR. Turning to the authors' computational methods: The number of nucleated cells in each sample was estimated by amplification of reference gene primers within the assay. To quantify the absolute abundance of each unique TCRbeta CDR3 rearrangement, sequence reads were collapsed and filtered. Productive Simpson clonality was computed per sample as the square root of Simpson's diversity index over productive rearrangements. The table comes from immuneACCESS by way of TCRdb, which keeps in-frame sequences with V and J called. Part of the clones is missing from these tables; in studies checked, under half for an unresolved V gene and the rest for unknown reasons. The DNA was the basis for D and trimming; V, J and clone size are from that table. Here the sample has roughly 250,000 clones; 75% to 90% occur a single time. The ten biggest clones cover under 6.5% of the sample.

The sample originates from a study of blood T cell repertoires in COVID-19 (dated by TCRdb to about 2020). In the study overall: The collaborator samples originated in the United States, Italy and Spain and spanned the acute and convalescent phases of COVID-19. The prospective study material was composed of cDNA or gDNA derived from T cells, B-cell-depleted T cells, or PBMCs. Subjects who had been exposed to COVID-19, were actively infected with it, or had recovered from it provided the deeply sampled blood TCRbeta repertoires that made up the dataset. The repertoires were released in a freely available public database intended as a resource for research on the immune response to SARS-CoV-2. The samples were drawn from two sources: the first 160 participants of the ongoing ImmuneRACE study, and 1,000 to 1,500 subjects contributed by 6 global collaborators. Sample metadata almost always included a de-identified subject ID, COVID-19 status, age in years and sex. Where available, HLA class I and class II types were taken from metadata supplied by the sample provider and were not determined by assay-based typing.

Including the terminal cysteine and phenylalanine, the CDR3 comprises 14 residues. Only the CDR3 region is kept as DNA, spanning 42 bases read in frame from base 1. As encoded in the germline V gene (reference sequence), CDR1 is SEHNR while CDR2 is FQNEAQ. V is pared back by 2 bases and J by 2 bases, with 9 bases lying between the germline termini. Here is what the overall study found, with its caveats: Clinical and demographic metadata were provided uncurated, with the amount varying by source and participant.

Enrolling through a virtual design, the prospective study's participants ranged in age from roughly 18 to 90 years and lived across 24 United States geographic areas. To assign participants to cohorts, the prospective study relied on clinical history that participants themselves reported in a screening survey and a study questionnaire. In the prospective study, mobile phlebotomists collected whole blood, serum and a nasopharyngeal or oropharyngeal swab from each participant. Prospective study participants could optionally give additional blood draws and questionnaires over an approximately two-month period. Before DNA extraction, blood samples from the prospective study were shipped at room temperature or frozen.

The source of this sequence is a woman aged 30 to 39 with acute COVID-19. The sample consisted of PBMCs or T cells enriched from blood (not recorded which). The rearranged chain carries TRBV7-9 and TRBJ1-2; the D segment cannot be called with confidence. The CDR3 corresponds to CASSLSGVNYGYTF. Here is the DNA: TGTGCCAGCAGCTTATCCGGGGTGAACTATGGCTACACCTTC.